A selection of T cell receptor beta chains follows, all from one sample in a study of CD8+ T cells in alopecia areata. The assay was immunoSEQ multiplex PCR, and TCRdb's table has in-frame clones only and misses some. The sample has some 150,000 clones, about 51% seen once. The input for sequencing was CD8+ T cells sorted from blood, taken at week 4, from a patient treated with tofacitinib. These receptors were collected from a human donor with alopecia areata. Both conserved end residues are part of each CDR3. Each record gives: D gene, J gene, V gene, clone size, CDR3 protein, CDR3 DNA. D genes are given only for firm matches. Size is omitted from some rows. Given values are once, few, many or a class for expanded clones.

. TRBJ1-1 TRBV5-1 once CASSLEQIGTEAFF TGCGCCAGCAGCTTGGAACAAATCGGGACTGAAGCTTTCTTT
TRBD1 TRBJ2-2 TRBV9 once CASSVGGQGELFF TGTGCCAGCAGCGTAGGGGGACAGGGGGAGCTGTTTTTT
TRBD2 TRBJ2-2 TRBV4-3 . CASSQDDAGAGGRGGELFF TGCGCCAGCAGCCAAGATGATGCGGGCGCGGGAGGACGGGGCGGGGAGCTGTTTTTT
. TRBJ1-1 TRBV7-9 . CASISRDTEAFF TGTGCCAGCATCTCGAGGGACACTGAAGCTTTCTTT
TRBD1 TRBJ1-3 TRBV29-1 few CSVALPGGKTGNTIYF TGCAGCGTTGCCCTGCCAGGGGGGAAAACTGGAAACACCATATATTTT
TRBD2 TRBJ2-5 TRBV27 . CASSFSSGGTETQYF TGTGCCAGCAGTTTTTCTAGCGGGGGAACAGAGACCCAGTACTTC
. TRBJ2-5 TRBV4-1 . CASSLRQGRETQYF TGCGCCAGCAGCCTGCGCCAGGGCCGCGAGACCCAGTACTTC
. TRBJ1-1 TRBV5-6 . CASSFGEGNTEAFF TGTGCCAGCAGCTTTGGGGAGGGGAACACTGAAGCTTTCTTT
. TRBJ1-6 TRBV30 . CAWRGSYNSPLHF TGTGCCTGGAGGGGTTCCTATAATTCACCCCTCCACTTT
TRBD2 TRBJ2-3 TRBV29-1 few CSVEDRLLAGYPQYF TGCAGCGTTGAAGATCGGTTGCTAGCGGGGTACCCGCAGTATTTT
. TRBJ2-1 TRBV30 . CAWSVRAAHEQFF TGTGCCTGGAGTGTAAGGGCAGCACATGAGCAGTTCTTC
. TRBJ1-1 TRBV11-2 . CASSYSSPEAFF TGTGCCAGCAGCTATAGTAGTCCTGAAGCTTTCTTT
TRBD1 TRBJ2-6 TRBV13 . CASVVQGASGANVLTF TGTGCCAGCGTGGTACAGGGGGCTTCTGGGGCCAACGTCCTGACTTTC
. TRBJ1-2 TRBV29-1 few CSVEEGNFLHGYTF TGCAGCGTTGAAGAGGGTAACTTTCTCCATGGCTACACCTTC
. TRBJ1-6 TRBV2 . CASSDGQGGSPLHF TGTGCCAGCAGTGACGGGCAGGGAGGTTCACCCCTCCACTTT
. TRBJ1-3 TRBV25-1 few CATSWGPGNTIYF TGTGCCACCAGTTGGGGACCTGGAAACACCATATATTTT
TRBD2 TRBJ2-5 TRBV11-2 . CASSLGQRGGHPRETQYF TGTGCCAGCAGCTTAGGCCAGCGGGGGGGCCACCCGCGGGAGACCCAGTACTTC
. TRBJ2-7 TRBV29-1 few CSVEYRGTSYEQYF TGCAGCGTTGAATATAGAGGCACTTCCTACGAGCAGTACTTC
. TRBJ2-2 TRBV5-6 . CASSNSPGELFF TGTGCCAGCAGTAACAGCCCCGGGGAGCTGTTTTTT
. TRBJ2-1 TRBV29-1 few CSVPRDAYNEQFF TGCAGCGTTCCTCGGGACGCCTACAATGAGCAGTTCTTC
. TRBJ2-7 TRBV7-9 . CASSPTGTSYEQYF TGTGCCAGCAGTCCCACAGGGACCTCCTACGAGCAGTACTTC
. TRBJ2-6 TRBV13 few CASSLGTALNSGANVLTF TGTGCCAGCAGCTTAGGTACAGCCCTAAACTCTGGGGCCAACGTCCTGACTTTC
. TRBJ1-1 TRBV6-6 . CALGTGNTEAFF TGTGCCCTCGGGACGGGGAACACTGAAGCTTTCTTT
. TRBJ2-5 TRBV27 once CASSSWGGETQYF TGTGCCAGCAGTAGCTGGGGCGGTGAGACCCAGTACTTC
. TRBJ2-7 TRBV25-1 . CASSAVQYF TGTGCCAGTTCAGCGGTGCAGTACTTC
TRBD1 TRBJ2-7 TRBV15 few CATSRETGTGSYEQYF TGTGCCACCAGCAGAGAAACCGGGACAGGGTCCTACGAGCAGTACTTC
TRBD1 TRBJ2-5 TRBV5-4 . CASSWRLGTGVGETQYF TGTGCCAGCAGCTGGAGACTGGGGACAGGGGTTGGGGAGACCCAGTACTTC
. TRBJ1-2 TRBV13 . CASTIRGSGYTF TGTGCCAGCACCATTAGGGGAAGTGGCTACACCTTC
. TRBJ1-1 TRBV10-3 . CAISEPGGGVTEAFF TGTGCCATCAGTGAGCCGGGCGGAGGGGTCACTGAAGCTTTCTTT
. TRBJ2-2 TRBV4-3 few CASSDRNTGELFF TGCGCCAGCAGCGACAGGAACACCGGGGAGCTGTTTTTT
. TRBJ1-2 TRBV29-1 . CSVPGLFGGYTF TGCAGCGTTCCAGGGTTGTTTGGTGGCTACACCTTC
. TRBJ1-1 TRBV6-5 . CASTRGTEAFF TGTGCCAGCACCCGGGGGACAGAAGCTTTCTTT
TRBD2 TRBJ2-5 TRBV30 . CAWSPTAGGETQYF TGTGCCTGGAGCCCTACAGCGGGAGGAGAGACCCAGTACTTC
. TRBJ1-1 TRBV27 . CASSLGRLNTEAFF TGTGCCAGCAGTTTGGGTAGATTGAACACTGAAGCTTTCTTT
TRBD2 TRBJ2-2 TRBV29-1 few CSWRGYTGELFF TGCTCGTGGCGGGGGTACACCGGGGAGCTGTTTTTT
TRBD1 TRBJ2-5 TRBV5-6 . CASSYNMGQGETQYF TGTGCCAGCAGCTATAATATGGGACAGGGGGAGACCCAGTACTTC
TRBD2 TRBJ2-5 TRBV25-1 . CASSEYLVGGALQETQYF TGTGCCAGCAGTGAATACCTCGTGGGAGGGGCCCTCCAAGAGACCCAGTACTTC
. TRBJ1-1 TRBV27 . CASGEHTEAFF TGTGCCTCGGGGGAGCACACTGAAGCTTTCTTT
. TRBJ1-1 TRBV5-4 . CASSFSRGNTEAFF TGTGCCAGCAGCTTTTCCCGGGGGAACACTGAAGCTTTCTTT
TRBD2 TRBJ2-1 TRBV20-1 . CSAPERGVEFF TGCAGTGCCCCGGAGCGGGGGGTTGAGTTCTTC
TRBD2 TRBJ2-1 TRBV29-1 . CSVGLAGGVGEQFF TGCAGCGTTGGACTAGCGGGGGGGGTTGGTGAGCAGTTCTTC
. TRBJ1-6 TRBV25-1 . CASSGSGGSSPLHF TGTGCCAGCAGTGGCTCTGGGGGTAGTTCACCCCTCCACTTT
. TRBJ2-5 TRBV5-4 . CASSSQGQETQYF TGTGCCAGCAGCTCACAGGGCCAAGAGACCCAGTACTTC
TRBD1 TRBJ1-6 TRBV27 . CASSIGGAGSPLHF TGTGCCAGCAGTATAGGGGGCGCGGGTTCACCCCTCCACTTT
. TRBJ2-3 TRBV29-1 few CSVDNGISTDTQYF TGCAGCGTTGACAACGGGATTAGCACAGATACGCAGTATTTT
. TRBJ1-4 TRBV13 . CASSLGDYRKLFF TGTGCCAGCAGCTTAGGAGATTACCGAAAACTGTTTTTT
. TRBJ2-7 TRBV6-6 few CASSYMGSYEQYF TGTGCCAGCAGTTACATGGGCTCCTACGAGCAGTACTTC
TRBD1 TRBJ2-3 TRBV5-1 . CASSLEGGSADTQYF TGCGCCAGCAGCTTGGAAGGGGGCAGCGCAGATACGCAGTATTTT
. TRBJ1-1 TRBV9 . CASSLMNTEAFF TGTGCCAGCAGCTTAATGAACACTGAAGCTTTCTTT